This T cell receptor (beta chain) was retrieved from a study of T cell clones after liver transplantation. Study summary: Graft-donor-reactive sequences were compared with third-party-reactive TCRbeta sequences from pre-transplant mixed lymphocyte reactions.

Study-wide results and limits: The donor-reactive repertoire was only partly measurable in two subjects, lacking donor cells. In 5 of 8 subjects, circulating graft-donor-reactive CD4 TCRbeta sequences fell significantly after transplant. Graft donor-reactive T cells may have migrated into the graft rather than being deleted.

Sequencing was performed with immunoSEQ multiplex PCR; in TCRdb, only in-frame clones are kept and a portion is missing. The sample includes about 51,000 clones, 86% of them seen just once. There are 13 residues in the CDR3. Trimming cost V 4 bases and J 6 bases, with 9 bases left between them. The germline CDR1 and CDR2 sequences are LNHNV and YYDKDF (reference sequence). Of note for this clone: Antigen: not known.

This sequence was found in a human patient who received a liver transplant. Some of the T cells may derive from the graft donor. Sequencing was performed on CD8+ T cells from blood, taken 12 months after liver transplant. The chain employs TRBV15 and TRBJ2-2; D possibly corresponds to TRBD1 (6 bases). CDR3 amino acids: CATSIYRAGELFF. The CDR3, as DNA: TGTGCCACCAGCATCTACAGGGCCGGGGAGCTGTTTTTT.